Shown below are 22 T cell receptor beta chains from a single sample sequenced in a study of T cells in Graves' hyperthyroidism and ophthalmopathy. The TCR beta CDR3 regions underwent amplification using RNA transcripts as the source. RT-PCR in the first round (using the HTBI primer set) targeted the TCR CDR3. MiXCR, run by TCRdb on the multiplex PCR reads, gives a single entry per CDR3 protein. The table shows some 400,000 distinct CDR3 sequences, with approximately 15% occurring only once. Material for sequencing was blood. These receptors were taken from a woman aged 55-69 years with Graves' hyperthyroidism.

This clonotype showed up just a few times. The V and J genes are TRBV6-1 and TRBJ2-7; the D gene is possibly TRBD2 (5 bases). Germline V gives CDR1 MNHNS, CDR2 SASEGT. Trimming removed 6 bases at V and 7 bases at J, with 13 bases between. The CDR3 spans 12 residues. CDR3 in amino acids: CASRIGREEQYF. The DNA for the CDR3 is TGTGCCAGCAGAATAGGACGGGAAGAGCAGTACTTC.

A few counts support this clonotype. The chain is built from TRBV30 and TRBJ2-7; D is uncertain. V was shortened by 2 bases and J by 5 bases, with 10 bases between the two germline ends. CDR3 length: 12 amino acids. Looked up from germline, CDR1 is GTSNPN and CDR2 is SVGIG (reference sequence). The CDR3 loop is CAWSISWDEQYF. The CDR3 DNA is TGTGCCTGGAGTATTTCTTGGGACGAGCAGTACTTC.

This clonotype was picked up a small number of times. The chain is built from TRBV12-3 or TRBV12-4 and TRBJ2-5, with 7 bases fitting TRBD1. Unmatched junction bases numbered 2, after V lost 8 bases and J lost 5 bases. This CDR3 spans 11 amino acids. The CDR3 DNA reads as TGTGCCAGCGCCAGGGGGGAGACCCAGTACTTC. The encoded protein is CASARGETQYF.

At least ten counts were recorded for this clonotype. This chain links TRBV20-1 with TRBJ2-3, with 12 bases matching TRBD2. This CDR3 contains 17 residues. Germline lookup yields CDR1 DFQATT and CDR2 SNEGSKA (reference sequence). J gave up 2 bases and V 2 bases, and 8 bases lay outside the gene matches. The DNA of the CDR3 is TGCAGTGCTAGATCCCCCGGACTAGCGGGAAACACAGATACGCAGTATTTT. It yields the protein CSARSPGLAGNTDTQYF.

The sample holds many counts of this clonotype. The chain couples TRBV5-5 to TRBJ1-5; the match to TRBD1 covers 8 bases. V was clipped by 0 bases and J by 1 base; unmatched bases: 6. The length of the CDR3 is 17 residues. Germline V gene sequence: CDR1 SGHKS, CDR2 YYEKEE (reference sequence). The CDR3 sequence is CASSLGTGTLSNQPQHF. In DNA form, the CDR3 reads TGTGCCAGCAGCTTGGGGACAGGGACGTTGAGCAATCAGCCCCAGCATTTT.

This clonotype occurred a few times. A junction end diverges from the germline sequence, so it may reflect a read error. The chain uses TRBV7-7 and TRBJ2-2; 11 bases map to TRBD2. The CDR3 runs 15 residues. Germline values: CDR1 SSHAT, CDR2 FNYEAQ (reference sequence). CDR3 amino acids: CASTQTSGTTGELFF. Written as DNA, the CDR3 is TGTGCTAGCACCCAGACTAGCGGGACGACCGGGGAGCTGTTTTTT.

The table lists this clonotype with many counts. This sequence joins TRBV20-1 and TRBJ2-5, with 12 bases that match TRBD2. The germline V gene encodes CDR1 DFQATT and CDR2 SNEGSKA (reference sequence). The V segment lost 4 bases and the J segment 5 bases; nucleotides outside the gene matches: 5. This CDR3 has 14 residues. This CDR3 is CSAKLAGGLETQYF. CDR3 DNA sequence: TGCAGTGCTAAACTAGCGGGAGGTTTGGAGACCCAGTACTTC.

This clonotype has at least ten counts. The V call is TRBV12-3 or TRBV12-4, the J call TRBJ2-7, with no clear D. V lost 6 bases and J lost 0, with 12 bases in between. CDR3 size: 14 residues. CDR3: CASRPEPSSYEQYF. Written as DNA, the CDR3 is TGTGCCAGCAGACCAGAGCCCAGCTCCTACGAGCAGTACTTC.

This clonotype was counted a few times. CDR3 nucleotide sequence: TGCAGTGCTCTTGTCTTTCCGGGGCCTGGGGCCAACGTCCTGACTTTC. Encoded protein: CSALVFPGPGANVLTF. J is TRBJ2-6 and V is TRBV20-1; either TRBD1 or TRBD2 may supply D (5 bases each). The CDR3 is made up of 16 amino acids. The germline V and J ends were trimmed by 5 bases and 2 bases, with 16 bases remaining between them. Per the germline V gene, CDR1 is DFQATT and CDR2 is SNEGSKA (reference sequence).

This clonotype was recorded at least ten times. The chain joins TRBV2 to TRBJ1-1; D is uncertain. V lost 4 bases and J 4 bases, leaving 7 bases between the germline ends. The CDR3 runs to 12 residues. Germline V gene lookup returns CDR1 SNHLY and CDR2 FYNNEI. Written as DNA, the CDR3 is TGTGCCAGCAGTGCTGAGCTCACTGAAGCTTTCTTT. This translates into CASSAELTEAFF.

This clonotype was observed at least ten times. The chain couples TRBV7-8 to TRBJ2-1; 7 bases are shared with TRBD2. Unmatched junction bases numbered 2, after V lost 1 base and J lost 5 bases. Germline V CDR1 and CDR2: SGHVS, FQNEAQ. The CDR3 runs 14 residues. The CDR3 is CASSLVRGDNEQFF. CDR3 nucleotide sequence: TGTGCCAGCAGCTTAGTTCGGGGGGACAATGAGCAGTTCTTC.

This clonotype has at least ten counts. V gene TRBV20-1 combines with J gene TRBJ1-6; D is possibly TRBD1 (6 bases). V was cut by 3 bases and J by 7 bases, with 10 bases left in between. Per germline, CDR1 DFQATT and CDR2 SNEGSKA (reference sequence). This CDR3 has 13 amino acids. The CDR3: CSASLDSNSPLHF. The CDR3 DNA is TGCAGTGCTAGTTTGGACAGCAATTCACCCCTCCACTTT.

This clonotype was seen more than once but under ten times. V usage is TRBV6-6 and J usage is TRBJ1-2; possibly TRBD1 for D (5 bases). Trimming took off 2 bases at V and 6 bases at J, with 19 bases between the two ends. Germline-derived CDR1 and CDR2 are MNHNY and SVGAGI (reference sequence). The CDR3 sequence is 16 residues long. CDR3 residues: CASSYGGGVRLDGYTF. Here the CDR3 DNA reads TGTGCCAGCAGTTACGGCGGGGGAGTCCGACTTGATGGCTACACCTTC.

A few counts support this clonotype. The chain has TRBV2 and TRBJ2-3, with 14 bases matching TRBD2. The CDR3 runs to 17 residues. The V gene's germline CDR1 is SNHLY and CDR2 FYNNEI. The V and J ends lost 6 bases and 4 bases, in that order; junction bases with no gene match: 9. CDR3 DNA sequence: TGTGCCAGCAGGAAGAGCCCGGGACTAGCGGGAGCAGATACGCAGTATTTT. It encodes CASRKSPGLAGADTQYF.

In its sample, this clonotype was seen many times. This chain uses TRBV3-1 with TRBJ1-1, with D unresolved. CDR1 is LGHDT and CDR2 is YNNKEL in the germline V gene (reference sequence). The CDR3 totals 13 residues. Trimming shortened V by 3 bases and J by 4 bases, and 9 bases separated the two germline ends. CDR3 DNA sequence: TGTGCCAGCAGCCAGGAGGACGGCACTGAAGCTTTCTTT. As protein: CASSQEDGTEAFF.

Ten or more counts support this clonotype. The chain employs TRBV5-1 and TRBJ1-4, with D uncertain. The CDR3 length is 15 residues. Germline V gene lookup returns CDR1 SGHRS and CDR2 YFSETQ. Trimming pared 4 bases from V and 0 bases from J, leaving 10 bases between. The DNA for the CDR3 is TGCGCCAGCAGCCGTGACGGTTCAACTAATGAAAAACTGTTTTTT. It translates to CASSRDGSTNEKLFF. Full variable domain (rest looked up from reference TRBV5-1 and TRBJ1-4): KAGVTQTPRYLIKTRGQQVTLSCSPISGHRSVSWYQQTPGQGLQFLFEYFSETQRNKGNFPGRFSGRQFSNSRSEMNVSTLELGDSALYLCASSRDGSTNEKLFFGSGTQLSVL.

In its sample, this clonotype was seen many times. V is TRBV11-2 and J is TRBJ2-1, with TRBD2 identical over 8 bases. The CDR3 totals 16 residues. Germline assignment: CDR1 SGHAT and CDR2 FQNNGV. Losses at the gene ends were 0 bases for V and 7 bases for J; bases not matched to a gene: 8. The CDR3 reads CASSLDSSGSRNEQFF. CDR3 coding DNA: TGTGCCAGCAGCTTAGATAGCAGCGGGAGTAGAAATGAGCAGTTCTTC.

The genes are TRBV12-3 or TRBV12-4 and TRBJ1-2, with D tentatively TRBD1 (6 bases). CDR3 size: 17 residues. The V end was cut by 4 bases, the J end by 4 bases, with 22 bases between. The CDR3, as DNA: TGTGCCAGCAGTTGGGGCGGGACGGGGGGCTACGGCTATGGCTACACCTTC. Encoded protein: CASSWGGTGGYGYGYTF.

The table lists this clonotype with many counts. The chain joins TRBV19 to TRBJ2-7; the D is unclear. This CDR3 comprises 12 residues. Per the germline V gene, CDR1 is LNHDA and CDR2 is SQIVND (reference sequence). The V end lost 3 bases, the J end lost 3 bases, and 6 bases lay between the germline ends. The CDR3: CASSMTGYEQYF. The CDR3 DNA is TGTGCCAGTAGTATGACCGGCTACGAGCAGTACTTC.

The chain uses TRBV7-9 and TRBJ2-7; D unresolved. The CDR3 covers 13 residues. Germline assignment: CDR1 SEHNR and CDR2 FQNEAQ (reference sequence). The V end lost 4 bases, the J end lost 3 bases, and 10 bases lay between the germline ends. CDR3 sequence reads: CASSSENLYEQYF. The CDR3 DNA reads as TGTGCCAGCAGCTCCGAAAACCTCTACGAGCAGTACTTC.

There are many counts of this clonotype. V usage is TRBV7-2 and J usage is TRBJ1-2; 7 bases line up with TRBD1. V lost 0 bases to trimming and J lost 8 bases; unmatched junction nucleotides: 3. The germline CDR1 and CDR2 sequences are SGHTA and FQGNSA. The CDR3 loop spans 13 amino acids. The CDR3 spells CASSLATGNGYTF. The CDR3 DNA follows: TGTGCCAGCAGCTTAGCGACAGGGAACGGCTACACCTTC.

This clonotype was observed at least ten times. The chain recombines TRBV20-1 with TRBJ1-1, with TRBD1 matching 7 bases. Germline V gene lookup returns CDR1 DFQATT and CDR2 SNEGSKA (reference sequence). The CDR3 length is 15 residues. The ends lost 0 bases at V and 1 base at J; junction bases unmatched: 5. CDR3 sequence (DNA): TGCAGTGCTAGAGATCGACAGGGTGGGAACACTGAAGCTTTCTTT. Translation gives CSARDRQGGNTEAFF.